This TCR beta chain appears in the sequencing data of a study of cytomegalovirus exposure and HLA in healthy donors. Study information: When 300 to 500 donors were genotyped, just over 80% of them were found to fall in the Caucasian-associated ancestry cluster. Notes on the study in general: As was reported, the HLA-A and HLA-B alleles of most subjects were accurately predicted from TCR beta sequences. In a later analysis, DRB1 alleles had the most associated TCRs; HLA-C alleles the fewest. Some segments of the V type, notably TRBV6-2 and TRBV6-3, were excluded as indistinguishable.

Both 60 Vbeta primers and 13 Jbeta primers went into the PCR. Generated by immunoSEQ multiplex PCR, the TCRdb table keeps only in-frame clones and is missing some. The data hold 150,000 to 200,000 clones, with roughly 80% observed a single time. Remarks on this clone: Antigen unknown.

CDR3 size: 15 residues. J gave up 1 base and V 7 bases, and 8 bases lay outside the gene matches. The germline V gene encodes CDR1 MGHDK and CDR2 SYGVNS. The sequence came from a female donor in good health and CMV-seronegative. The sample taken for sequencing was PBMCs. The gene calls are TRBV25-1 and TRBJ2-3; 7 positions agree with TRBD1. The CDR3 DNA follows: TGTGCCAGCATACGAATCCAGGGGGGCACAGATACGCAGTATTTT. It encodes CASIRIQGGTDTQYF.